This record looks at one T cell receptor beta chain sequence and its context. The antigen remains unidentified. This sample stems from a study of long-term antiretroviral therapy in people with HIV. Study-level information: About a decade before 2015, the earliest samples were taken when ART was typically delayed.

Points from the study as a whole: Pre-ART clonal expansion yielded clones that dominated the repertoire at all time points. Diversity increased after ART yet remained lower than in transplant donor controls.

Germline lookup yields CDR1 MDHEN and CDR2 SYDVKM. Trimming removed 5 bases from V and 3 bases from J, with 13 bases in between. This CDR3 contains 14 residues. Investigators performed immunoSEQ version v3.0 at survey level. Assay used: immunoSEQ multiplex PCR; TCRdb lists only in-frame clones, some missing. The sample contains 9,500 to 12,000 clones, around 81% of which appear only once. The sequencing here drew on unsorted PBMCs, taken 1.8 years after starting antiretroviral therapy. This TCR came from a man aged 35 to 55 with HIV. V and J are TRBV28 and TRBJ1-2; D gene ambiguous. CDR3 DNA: TGTGCCAGCAGTCCGAGCCCGGGTGACTATGGCTACACCTTC. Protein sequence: CASSPSPGDYGYTF.